This T cell receptor (beta chain) appears in the sequencing data of a study of T cell repertoires in cytomegalovirus infection. Study details: Shared public TCR beta signatures pointed to both CMV infection and a matching HLA type.

This clonotype was recorded many times. No antigen is known for it. Deletions cut 7 bases from V and 1 base from J, with 14 bases between. Germline V gene lookup returns CDR1 MDHEN and CDR2 SYDVKM. This CDR3 has 15 amino acids. MiXCR was run by TCRdb on the reads, yielding one entry per CDR3 protein. In the table there are tens of thousands of distinct CDR3 sequences, roughly 25% of which are singletons. The sequence was collected from a human donor in good health (CMV status not recorded). Some clones in this sample may be carry-over from other donors' samples. The source was CD8+ T cells from cultured PBMCs, collected from culture after CMV antigen stimulation. The chain joins TRBV28 to TRBJ1-5; D unclear. CDR3 in amino acids: CASIPEDQSNQPQHF. The DNA for the CDR3 is TGTGCCAGCATACCAGAGGACCAGAGCAATCAGCCCCAGCATTTT.